Each of the 9 T cell receptor beta chains below was sequenced from the same sample in a study of blood T cell repertoires in COVID-19. TCRdb's table, derived via immunoSEQ multiplex PCR, lists solely in-frame clones and lacks some. The table has approximately 230,000 clones, approximately 80% seen once; the top ten hold approximately 4.9%. Specimen: peripheral blood. These receptors all stem from a woman at least 80 years old with active or convalescent COVID-19.

This clone was counted between two and nine times. The chain has TRBV28 and TRBJ1-4, with 8 bases matching TRBD1. The junction had 3 bases not matched to a gene; V was cut back by 2 bases and J by 4 bases. Germline V CDR1 and CDR2: MDHEN, SYDVKM. The CDR3 is made up of 15 amino acids. The CDR3 DNA is TGTGCCAGCAGTTTAGGGGACAGGAATAATGAAAAACTGTTTTTT. Protein: CASSLGDRNNEKLFF.

The chain has TRBV7-6 and TRBJ2-7; 7 bases align to TRBD1. This CDR3 contains 12 residues. The junction had 3 bases not matched to a gene; V was cut back by 5 bases and J by 5 bases. The germline gives CDR1 SGHVS, CDR2 FNYEAQ. The CDR3, as DNA: TGTGCCAGCAGCGCAACAGGGGACGAGCAGTACTTC. Its protein product is CASSATGDEQYF.

The chain is built from TRBV7-2 and TRBJ1-2; 8 bases agree with TRBD1. The J segment lost 6 bases and the V segment lost 5 bases, leaving 5 bases of the junction unmatched. The CDR3 covers 13 residues. Germline-derived CDR1 and CDR2 are SGHTA and FQGNSA. CDR3 DNA sequence: TGTGCCAGCAGCACCCGACAGGGGAATGGCTACACCTTC. Protein product: CASSTRQGNGYTF.

The V gene is TRBV28, the J gene TRBJ1-5; D gene unclear. The germline V gene has CDR1 MDHEN and CDR2 SYDVKM. The germline V and J ends were trimmed by 10 bases and 0 bases, with 10 bases remaining between them. This CDR3 comprises 13 residues. DNA for the CDR3: TGTGCCACCGCGGAGGTTAGCAATCAGCCCCAGCATTTT. Its protein is CATAEVSNQPQHF.

The chain employs TRBV5-8 and TRBJ1-5; possible D gene TRBD1, 5 bases. The length of the CDR3 is 14 residues. Per germline, CDR1 SGHTS and CDR2 YDEGEE. The V and J ends lost 2 bases and 13 bases respectively, with 19 bases between them. The DNA for the CDR3 is TGTGCCAGCAGCTTCAGACAGAATCAGCTCAAACAGCATTTT. Its translation: CASSFRQNQLKQHF.

The chain is built from TRBV6-6 and TRBJ2-2; 11 positions match TRBD1. CDR3 length: 16 amino acids. From germline, CDR1 is MNHNY and CDR2 SVGAGI (reference sequence). J lost 4 bases, V lost 4 bases, and 5 bases had no gene match. This chain's CDR3 is CASSSGQGAFTGELFF. The CDR3 DNA follows: TGTGCCAGCAGTTCCGGACAGGGGGCGTTCACCGGGGAGCTGTTTTTT.

The chain couples TRBV3-1 (or the pseudogene TRBV3-2) to TRBJ2-1; D possibly corresponds to TRBD2 (5 bases). The V gene's germline CDR1 is LGHDT and CDR2 YNNKEL (reference sequence). The V gene lost 0 bases and the J gene lost 7 bases, with 10 bases spanning the gap. CDR3 length equals 14 residues. The CDR3 reads CASSQDAAGNEQFF. DNA for the CDR3: TGTGCCAGCAGCCAAGACGCTGCGGGTAATGAGCAGTTCTTC.

V and J are TRBV14 and TRBJ1-2; tentatively, D is TRBD1 (6 bases). The germline V and J ends were trimmed by 2 bases and 3 bases, with 10 bases remaining between them. CDR1 and CDR2 from the germline V gene are SGHDN and FVKESK. This CDR3 comprises 14 residues. The CDR3 protein is CASSQLDSYYGYTF. CDR3 sequence (DNA): TGTGCCAGCAGCCAACTGGACAGCTACTATGGCTACACCTTC.

The CDR3 bases are TGCGCCAGCAGCTTGTACAATCCGCTCTACAATGAGCAGTTCTTC. It codes for CASSLYNPLYNEQFF. V is TRBV5-1 and J is TRBJ2-1, with D unresolved. This CDR3 contains 15 residues. Germline V lookup: CDR1 SGHRS, CDR2 YFSETQ. V was pared by 1 base and J by 3 bases, with 11 bases between.